These T cell receptor beta chains were read from a single sample in a study of cytomegalovirus exposure and HLA in healthy donors. The protocol was immunoSEQ multiplex PCR, while the TCRdb copy is restricted to in-frame clones and leaves out a portion. The repertoire consists of around 94,000 clones, with around 63% occurring once and the leading ten covering around 5%. Sequencing was carried out using PBMCs. These receptors all stem from a human donor in good health. Each CDR3 is given without its conserved first and last residue.

V,CDR3
TRBV7-3,ASSLREGDTQY
TRBV11-2,ASTATSSGEQY
TRBV20-1,SASGYNEQF
TRBV28,ASRHRAGGVQDTQY
TRBV29-1,SVRGQGGPNYGYT
TRBV7-3,ASSFRNRSEAF
TRBV5-8,ASSVPGQGVVGNEQF
TRBV28,ASSFSGGGSYGYT
TRBV2,ASSAQGLASYNEQF
TRBV6-1,ASSDGSWNTEAF
TRBV29-1,SGRTGANIQY
TRBV27,ASSLVGQGYEQY
TRBV2,ASKSDSSYNEQF
TRBV2,ASRRGGGNSPLH
TRBV7-8,ASSLVGQGDRAF
TRBV4-1,ASSQPTEGGGYT
TRBV7-2,ASSLARNQAYEQY
TRBV6-6,ASSYFPQVDEKLF
TRBV30,AWSRGASGSYEQY
TRBV7-9,ASSSLGTASYEQY
TRBV4-2,ASSQGETNTGELF
TRBV6-5,ASSYSMGRTATPF
TRBV19,ASRHDRLTYNEQF
TRBV30,AWRTGRATEAF
TRBV6-5,ASSYSPGGSEKLF
TRBV4-1,ASSQLSGETQY
TRBV11-2,ASTRTGGSGANVLT
TRBV7-9,ASSLEGAYGYT
TRBV7-9,ASRLQGAGADTQY
TRBV10-2,ASSKTVTNTEAF
TRBV5-4,ASSRQGDTGELF
TRBV19,ASSIGTGTYNEQF
TRBV20-1,SASQGYEQY
TRBV30,AWNGQGGNQPQH
TRBV29-1,SVEEREGYNEQF
TRBV30,AWRSGGLTYEQY
TRBV28,ASNSGASEAF
TRBV9,ASSVAGTGRNEQF
TRBV30,AWRRGSEQF
TRBV19,ASSIVSRSETQY
TRBV7-8,ASSLSGVGDTQY
TRBV6-5,ASSYWTGGAETQY